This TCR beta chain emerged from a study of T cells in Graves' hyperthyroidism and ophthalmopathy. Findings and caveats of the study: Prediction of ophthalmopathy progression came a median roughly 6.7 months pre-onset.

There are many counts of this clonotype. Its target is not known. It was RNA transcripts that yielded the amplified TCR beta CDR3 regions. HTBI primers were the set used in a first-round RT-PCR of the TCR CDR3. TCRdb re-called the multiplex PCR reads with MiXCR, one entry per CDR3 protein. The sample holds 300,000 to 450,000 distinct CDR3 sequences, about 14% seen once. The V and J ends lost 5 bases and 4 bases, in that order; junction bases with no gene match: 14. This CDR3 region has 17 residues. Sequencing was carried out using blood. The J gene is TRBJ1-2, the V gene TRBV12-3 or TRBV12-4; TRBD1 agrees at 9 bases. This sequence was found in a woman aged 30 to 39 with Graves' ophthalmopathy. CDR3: CASSPRDRASRIYGYTF. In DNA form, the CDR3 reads TGTGCCAGCAGTCCCCGGGACAGGGCATCAAGAATCTATGGCTACACCTTC.